These 21 T cell receptor beta chains were sequenced from one sample in a study of blood T cell repertoires in COVID-19. The method was immunoSEQ multiplex PCR; TCRdb's version includes in-frame clones alone and lacks a portion of them. Altogether about 150,000 clones are present, 75% to 90% being singletons, with the ten largest covering 2.9%. The sample consisted of peripheral blood. Receptors originate from an older woman with acute or convalescent COVID-19.

The CDR3 region has the DNA TGTGCCAGCAGCGCCGGGACTAGCGGGGTGAATGAGCAGTTCTTC. Protein product: CASSAGTSGVNEQFF. V gene TRBV9 combines with J gene TRBJ2-1; 13 nucleotides line up with TRBD2. In germline, CDR1 is SGDLS, CDR2 YYNGEE. This CDR3 contains 15 residues. V lost 3 bases and J lost 7; bases outside the gene matches: 4.

The rearrangement links TRBV29-1 to TRBJ2-3, with D uncertain. Germline V lookup: CDR1 SQVTM, CDR2 ANQGSEA. The CDR3 contains 15 residues. Trimming stripped 4 bases from V and 1 base from J, with 15 bases between. The CDR3 here is CSVVEPSRGTDTQYF. In DNA, the CDR3 is TGCAGCGTTGTCGAACCCTCCCGGGGCACAGATACGCAGTATTTT.

This chain connects TRBV7-2 to TRBJ1-2, with D maybe TRBD1 (6 bases). Per germline, CDR1 SGHTA and CDR2 FQGNSA. The CDR3 extends over 16 amino acids. V lost 1 base and J 2 bases, leaving 14 bases between the germline ends. The CDR3 here is CASSLVWAGENYGYTF. The CDR3 region has the DNA TGTGCCAGCAGCTTAGTGTGGGCAGGGGAAAACTATGGCTACACCTTC.

This clone was seen once. The chain has TRBV24-1 and TRBJ1-5; 8 bases map to TRBD1. The ends lost 1 base at V and 4 bases at J; junction bases unmatched: 8. CDR1 and CDR2 (germline): KGHDR, SFDVKD. The CDR3 contains 17 residues. The CDR3 coding sequence is TGTGCCACCAGTGATTTTTACCCGGACAGGGATAATCAGCCCCAGCATTTT. Translated: CATSDFYPDRDNQPQHF.

The J gene is TRBJ1-2, the V gene TRBV6-5; D might be TRBD1 (6 bases). CDR3 length: 14 residues. CDR1 and CDR2 (germline): MNHEY, SVGAGI. V lost 2 bases and J lost 8, with 15 bases in between. The DNA for the CDR3 is TGTGCCAGCAGTTACCGTCAGGGGTACGACGGCTACACCTTC. Translating gives CASSYRQGYDGYTF.

The V and J genes are TRBV19 and TRBJ2-1, with 10 bases aligning to TRBD2. The length of the CDR3 is 15 residues. The V segment lost 6 bases and the J segment 9 bases; nucleotides outside the gene matches: 11. Germline lookup yields CDR1 LNHDA and CDR2 SQIVND (reference sequence). In DNA form, the CDR3 reads TGTGCCAGTAGGCTAGCGGGGGAGGCACCCGGTGAGCAGTTCTTC. It specifies CASRLAGEAPGEQFF.

This chain uses TRBV7-9 with TRBJ2-2, with D possibly matching TRBD1 (6 bases). CDR3 length: 14 residues. Looked up from germline, CDR1 is SEHNR and CDR2 is FQNEAQ (reference sequence). Deletions cut 3 bases from V and 5 bases from J, with 10 bases between. The CDR3 sequence is CASSFGQGTGELFF. As DNA, the CDR3 is TGTGCCAGCAGCTTCGGGCAGGGGACCGGGGAGCTGTTTTTT.

The genes are TRBV11-2 and TRBJ2-7; D call uncertain. The CDR3 has 12 residues. The V end lost 2 bases, the J end lost 3 bases, and 5 bases lay between the germline ends. The germline V gene encodes CDR1 SGHAT and CDR2 FQNNGV. CDR3 in DNA: TGTGCCAGCAGCTTACAGATCTACGAGCAGTACTTC. Protein sequence: CASSLQIYEQYF.

This chain connects TRBV18 to TRBJ1-2; 7 nucleotides match TRBD1. Germline assignment: CDR1 KGHSH and CDR2 LQKENI. The CDR3 is 13 amino acids. V lost 3 bases and J lost 4; bases outside the gene matches: 2. The DNA for the CDR3 is TGTGCCAGCTCACCGACAGGGTCCTATGGCTACACCTTC. Translated, it gives CASSPTGSYGYTF.

The gene calls are TRBV5-1 and TRBJ2-5, with 10 bases fitting TRBD1. This CDR3 has 15 amino acids. The V gene end was trimmed by 2 bases and the J gene end by 4 bases; junction bases not matched to a gene: 5. CDR1 is SGHRS, CDR2 YFSETQ, per germline. The CDR3 region is CASSLSDRGLETQYF. Here the CDR3 DNA reads TGCGCCAGCAGCTTATCGGACAGGGGGTTAGAGACCCAGTACTTC.

The chain uses TRBV7-2 and TRBJ1-5; D might be TRBD1 (5 bases). The CDR3 loop spans 14 amino acids. The germline V gene has CDR1 SGHTA and CDR2 FQGNSA. The germline V and J ends were trimmed by 5 bases and 7 bases, with 15 bases remaining between them. CDR3 amino acids: CASSLRVLGQPQHF. The CDR3 DNA reads as TGTGCCAGCAGCCTCAGGGTTCTGGGGCAGCCCCAGCATTTT.

This rearrangement joins TRBV24-1 to TRBJ1-1; D is perhaps TRBD1 (6 bases). Per the germline V gene, CDR1 is KGHDR and CDR2 is SFDVKD. This CDR3 spans 15 amino acids. The V end was cut by 8 bases, the J end by 5 bases, with 20 bases between. The DNA for the CDR3 is TGTGCCACCACCTCTGGGGAGGGGGTTGGAACTGAAGCTTTCTTT. Translating it yields CATTSGEGVGTEAFF.

This clone was picked up one time. The genes are TRBV11-2 and TRBJ1-3; D is ambiguous. Germline-derived CDR1 and CDR2 are SGHAT and FQNNGV. CDR3 length: 16 residues. V lost 5 bases and J 4 bases, leaving 18 bases between the germline ends. The CDR3 loop is CASSPGPQSGGNTIYF. The DNA for the CDR3 is TGTGCCAGCAGCCCTGGTCCCCAATCGGGAGGAAACACCATATATTTT.

The chain couples TRBV19 to TRBJ1-4; possibly TRBD1 for D (5 bases). V lost 9 bases and J lost 6, with 17 bases in between. Germline-derived CDR1 and CDR2 are LNHDA and SQIVND (reference sequence). CDR3 length: 14 amino acids. The CDR3 protein is CASRGREEDEKLFF. The CDR3 nucleotides are TGTGCCAGCCGCGGCAGGGAAGAGGATGAAAAACTGTTTTTT.

This chain connects TRBV7-2 to TRBJ1-1, with 7 bases fitting TRBD1. CDR3 length: 14 residues. From germline, CDR1 is SGHTA and CDR2 FQGNSA. J gave up 4 bases and V 3 bases, and 5 bases lay outside the gene matches. CDR3 loop: CASSFRQGGTEAFF. In DNA form, the CDR3 reads TGTGCCAGCAGCTTTCGACAGGGTGGCACTGAAGCTTTCTTT.

CDR3 protein: CASSVAGFQAYGYTF. The CDR3 nucleotides read TGTGCCAGCAGCGTAGCAGGGTTTCAGGCCTATGGCTACACCTTC. This sequence joins TRBV9 and TRBJ1-2, with TRBD1 as a possible D gene (5 bases). CDR1 SGDLS and CDR2 YYNGEE come from the germline V gene. With 0 bases removed from V and 4 bases from J, the gap between germline ends came to 13 bases. CDR3 length equals 15 residues.

The V gene is TRBV19, the J gene TRBJ2-7, with 10 bases matching TRBD1. V was clipped by 1 base and J by 1 base; unmatched bases: 4. Germline loops: CDR1 LNHDA, CDR2 SQIVND (reference sequence). CDR3 size: 16 residues. This chain's CDR3 is CASSIVPGQGSYEQYF. CDR3 nucleotide sequence: TGTGCCAGTAGTATAGTCCCGGGACAGGGGTCCTACGAGCAGTACTTC.

The chain is built from TRBV7-2 and TRBJ1-3; D is ambiguous. The CDR3 extends over 19 amino acids. Trimming cost V 2 bases and J 0 bases, with 20 bases left between them. Germline values: CDR1 SGHTA, CDR2 FQGNSA. The CDR3 is CASSLRPSTRLLSGNTIYF. In nucleotides, the CDR3 is TGTGCCAGCAGCTTACGACCCTCGACACGGCTCCTCTCTGGAAACACCATATATTTT.

This clone was found once. This chain connects TRBV7-9 to TRBJ1-2; 9 bases are a match to TRBD1. With V trimmed by 4 bases and J by 1 base, 1 base remained unmatched. Germline-derived CDR1 and CDR2 are SEHNR and FQNEAQ (reference sequence). The CDR3 spans 14 residues. The CDR3 loop is CASSWDRVNYGYTF. The CDR3 region has the DNA TGTGCCAGCAGCTGGGACAGGGTTAACTATGGCTACACCTTC. Full variable domain (remainder filled in from reference TRBV7-9 and TRBJ1-2): DTGVSQNPRHKITKRGQNVTFRCDPISEHNRLYWYRQTLGQGPEFLTYFQNEAQLEKSRLLSDRFSAERPKGSFSTLEIQRTEQGDSAMYLCASSWDRVNYGYTFGSGTRLTVV.

This clone was counted a few times. The V and J genes are TRBV14 and TRBJ1-1; weak D call: TRBD1 (6 bases). This CDR3 has 20 amino acids. V lost 1 base to trimming and J lost 0 bases, with 24 bases between them. Germline values: CDR1 SGHDN, CDR2 FVKESK. CDR3 in DNA: TGTGCCAGCAGCCAAGTTGTAGGGGGACCGGGCAGGGCCCTGAACACTGAAGCTTTCTTT. It yields the protein CASSQVVGGPGRALNTEAFF.

The chain employs TRBV24-1 and TRBJ2-3; D remains ambiguous. The CDR3 is 12 amino acids. The V end lost 4 bases, the J end lost 7 bases, and 8 bases lay between the germline ends. Germline V gives CDR1 KGHDR, CDR2 SFDVKD. The CDR3 sequence is CATSDPVNTQYF. In nucleotides, the CDR3 is TGTGCCACCAGTGACCCCGTAAATACGCAGTATTTT.